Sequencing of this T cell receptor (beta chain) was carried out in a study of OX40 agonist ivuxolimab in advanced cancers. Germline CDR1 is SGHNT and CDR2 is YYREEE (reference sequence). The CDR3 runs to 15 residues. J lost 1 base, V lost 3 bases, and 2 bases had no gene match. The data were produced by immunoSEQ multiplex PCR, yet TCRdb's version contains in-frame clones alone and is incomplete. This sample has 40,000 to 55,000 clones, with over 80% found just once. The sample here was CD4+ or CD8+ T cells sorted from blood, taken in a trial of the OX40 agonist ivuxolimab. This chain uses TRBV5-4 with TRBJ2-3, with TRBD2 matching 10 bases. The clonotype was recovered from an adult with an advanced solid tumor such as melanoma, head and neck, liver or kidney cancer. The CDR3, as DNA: TGTGCCAGCAGCTACGGACTAGCGGGCACAGATACGCAGTATTTT. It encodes CASSYGLAGTDTQYF.